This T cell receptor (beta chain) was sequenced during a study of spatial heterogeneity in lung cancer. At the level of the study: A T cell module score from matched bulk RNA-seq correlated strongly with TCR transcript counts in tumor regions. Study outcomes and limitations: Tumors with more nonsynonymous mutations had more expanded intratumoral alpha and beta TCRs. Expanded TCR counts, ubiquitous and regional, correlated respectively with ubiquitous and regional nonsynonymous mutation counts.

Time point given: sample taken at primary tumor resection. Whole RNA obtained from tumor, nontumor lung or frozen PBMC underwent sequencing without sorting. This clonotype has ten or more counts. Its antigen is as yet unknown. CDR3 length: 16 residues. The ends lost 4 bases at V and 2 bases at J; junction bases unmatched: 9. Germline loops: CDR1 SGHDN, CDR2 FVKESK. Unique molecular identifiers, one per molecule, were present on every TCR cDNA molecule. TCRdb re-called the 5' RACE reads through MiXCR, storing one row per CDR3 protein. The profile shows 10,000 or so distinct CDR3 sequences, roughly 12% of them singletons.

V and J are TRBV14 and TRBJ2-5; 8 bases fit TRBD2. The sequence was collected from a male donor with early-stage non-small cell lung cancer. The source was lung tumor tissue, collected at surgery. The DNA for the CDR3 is TGTGCCAGCAGCCTGCCCGGGACTAGAGGACAAGAGACCCAGTACTTC. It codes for CASSLPGTRGQETQYF.